These 16 T cell receptor beta chains were sequenced from one sample in a study of T cells expressing NK-cell markers (TCRdb year 2020). Libraries were prepared through 5' RACE. The sequencer listed for this sample is Illumina HiSeq 2000. Based on TCRdb reprocessing of the reads, there is one entry per CDR3 protein sequence, and DNA is missing. This specimen's table enumerates fewer than 400,000 distinct CDR3 sequences. The ten largest clones add up to about 10% of the sample. The sequenced material came from blood T cells: a sorted CD56 or NKG2C T cell subset, CD4+ or CD8+ T cells, or bulk PBMC T cells (not recorded which). These receptors originate from a woman in her forties or fifties in good health. Donor details come from another sample of the same person, matched by shared clones.

This chain links TRBV20-1 with TRBJ2-3; absent DNA, TCRdb's TRBD2 call cannot be checked. The germline CDR1 and CDR2 sequences are DFQATT and SNEGSKA (reference sequence). The CDR3 has 15 residues. CDR3 amino acids: CSARQAGGLTDTQYF.

This rearrangement joins TRBV12-3 or TRBV12-4 to TRBJ1-5; TCRdb gives TRBD1 as the D gene, but with no DNA this cannot be confirmed. This CDR3 has 17 residues. CDR3 sequence: CASRAPGQGWGNQPQHF.

CDR3 sequence reads: CASSPRDRTGETQYF. The rearrangement joins TRBV5-1 to TRBJ2-5; TCRdb gives TRBD1 as the D gene, but with no DNA this cannot be confirmed. The germline gives CDR1 SGHRS, CDR2 YFSETQ. This CDR3 has 15 amino acids.

The rearrangement uses TRBV5-5 and TRBJ2-2; TCRdb reports TRBD2, a call that lacks DNA to check it against. The CDR3 covers 19 residues. Germline CDR1 reads SGHKS; CDR2 reads YYEKEE (reference sequence). Here the CDR3 reads CASSHLGTSGRANTGELFF.

V and J are TRBV13 and TRBJ2-1; TCRdb calls TRBD1, which cannot be checked without DNA. Looked up from germline, CDR1 is PRHDT and CDR2 is FYEKMQ (reference sequence). The CDR3 is made up of 12 amino acids. The CDR3 protein is CASSWDVEEQFF.

The V gene is TRBV29-1, the J gene TRBJ2-1; TCRdb outputs TRBD2, but without DNA this stays unchecked. CDR1 is SQVTM, CDR2 ANQGSEA, per germline. This CDR3 has 18 residues. The CDR3 sequence is CSVDGTSGLVSSYNEQFF.

The V gene is TRBV29-1, the J gene TRBJ1-2; the D call of TRBD1 rests on TCRdb alone, since no DNA is present to check it. CDR1 SQVTM and CDR2 ANQGSEA come from the germline V gene. This CDR3 spans 13 amino acids. CDR3 protein: CSVEEDPVYGYTF.

This chain uses TRBV20-1 with TRBJ2-3; TCRdb selects TRBD2, and the lack of DNA leaves this call unchecked. Germline V gene data show CDR1 as DFQATT and CDR2 as SNEGSKA (reference sequence). The CDR3 is 12 residues long. CDR3 amino acids: CSASLPGLTQYF.

This rearrangement joins TRBV6-5 to TRBJ1-2; the TCRdb call, TRBD1, lacks DNA for checking. The CDR3 spans 13 residues. The germline V gene encodes CDR1 MNHEY and CDR2 SVGAGI. This CDR3 reads CASRGTLNYGYTF.

The gene calls are TRBV6-6 and TRBJ1-6; lacking DNA, the TRBD1 call made by TCRdb goes unchecked. CDR1 is MNHNY and CDR2 is SVGAGI in the germline V gene (reference sequence). The CDR3 loop spans 11 amino acids. The CDR3 spells CASSYLGQIHF.

This chain joins TRBV24-1 and TRBJ2-7. Germline V gene sequence: CDR1 KGHDR, CDR2 SFDVKD. The CDR3 sequence is 12 residues long. This chain's CDR3 is CATSSGWSEQYF.

This chain joins TRBV5-1 and TRBJ1-1; TCRdb's D call of TRBD1 is untestable without DNA. This CDR3 region has 18 residues. The germline V gene encodes CDR1 SGHRS and CDR2 YFSETQ. The CDR3 sequence is CASSLVVLMNNPDTEAFF. Combining the CDR3 with reference TRBV5-1 and TRBJ1-1 gives the whole variable domain KAGVTQTPRYLIKTRGQQVTLSCSPISGHRSVSWYQQTPGQGLQFLFEYFSETQRNKGNFPGRFSGRQFSNSRSEMNVSTLELGDSALYLCASSLVVLMNNPDTEAFFGQGTRLTVV.

The chain joins TRBV6-1 to TRBJ2-5; the TRBD1 assignment by TCRdb is unverifiable without DNA. Germline V lookup: CDR1 MNHNS, CDR2 SASEGT. CDR3 length equals 14 residues. The CDR3: CASSPGEYQETQYF.

This chain connects TRBV2 to TRBJ2-2; TCRdb calls TRBD2, which cannot be checked without DNA. Per germline, CDR1 SNHLY and CDR2 FYNNEI. This CDR3 has 16 amino acids. CDR3 region: CASRSLAGEHTGELFF.

The rearrangement uses TRBV2 and TRBJ2-1; TCRdb's D gene call, TRBD1, goes unchecked for lack of DNA. In germline, CDR1 is SNHLY, CDR2 FYNNEI. The CDR3 totals 14 residues. CDR3 residues: CASSVFRTVDEQFF.

The V and J genes are TRBV11-3 and TRBJ1-4; no DNA is available, so the TRBD1 call from TCRdb remains unchecked. The CDR3 extends over 16 amino acids. Germline CDR1 reads SGHNT; CDR2 reads YENEEA. CDR3 amino acids: CASSRTGGRGYEKLFF.